This paragraph reports one T cell receptor (beta chain). As handled by the study authors: Nucleated cell counts were estimated from reference gene primer amplification. Clones were sequenced by immunoSEQ multiplex PCR, and TCRdb holds only the in-frame ones, with some missing. V and J calls and clone size come straight from that table; D and trimming were deduced from the DNA. This sample has roughly 100,000 clones, with about 86% found just once. The source of the sample is a study of blood T cell repertoires in COVID-19. In the study overall: Specimens from acute and convalescent COVID-19 originated in the United States, Italy and Spain.

The sequence came from a woman older than 75 with acute or convalescent COVID-19. Sequenced input: peripheral blood.

CDR3 loop: CASSGLAGIYEQYF. CDR3 DNA: TGCGCCAGCAGCGGACTAGCGGGGATCTACGAGCAGTACTTC. This chain connects TRBV5-1 to TRBJ2-7, with 12 bases lining up with TRBD2. The CDR3 is made up of 14 amino acids. After removal of 4 bases from V and 3 bases from J, the junction contained 2 bases not matched to a gene. From germline, CDR1 is SGHRS and CDR2 YFSETQ.